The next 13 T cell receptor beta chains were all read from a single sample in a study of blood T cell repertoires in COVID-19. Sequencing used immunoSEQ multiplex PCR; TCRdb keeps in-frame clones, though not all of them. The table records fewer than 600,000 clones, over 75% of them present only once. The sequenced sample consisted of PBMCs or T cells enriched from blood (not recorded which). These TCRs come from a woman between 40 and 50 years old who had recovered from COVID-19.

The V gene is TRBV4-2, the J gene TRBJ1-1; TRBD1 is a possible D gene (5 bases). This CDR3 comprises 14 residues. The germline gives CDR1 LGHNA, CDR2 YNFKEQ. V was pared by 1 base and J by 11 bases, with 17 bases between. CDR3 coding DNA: TGTGCCAGCAGCCAAGGCGGGACGAATGAGGTCGCTTTCTTT. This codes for CASSQGGTNEVAFF.

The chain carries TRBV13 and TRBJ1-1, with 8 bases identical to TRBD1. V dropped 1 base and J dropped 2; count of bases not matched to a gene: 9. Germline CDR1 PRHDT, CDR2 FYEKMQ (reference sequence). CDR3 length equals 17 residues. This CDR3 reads CASSLEQGARQNTEAFF. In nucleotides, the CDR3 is TGTGCCAGCAGCTTAGAGCAGGGGGCGCGACAAAACACTGAAGCTTTCTTT. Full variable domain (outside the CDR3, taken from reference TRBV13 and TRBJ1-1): AAGVIQSPRHLIKEKRETATLKCYPIPRHDTVYWYQQGPGQDPQFLISFYEKMQSDKGSIPDRFSAQQFSDYHSELNMSSLELGDSALYFCASSLEQGARQNTEAFFGQGTRLTVV.

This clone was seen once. The CDR3 DNA follows: TGTGCCAGCAGCTTCGGCGGGGGGGACAGGGGGTTCTCTGGAAACACCATATATTTT. Protein: CASSFGGGDRGFSGNTIYF. The rearrangement uses TRBV7-9 and TRBJ1-3; TRBD1 aligns across 11 bases. V was clipped by 3 bases and J by 0 bases; unmatched bases: 10. CDR3 length: 19 amino acids. Per the germline V gene, CDR1 is SEHNR and CDR2 is FQNEAQ (reference sequence).

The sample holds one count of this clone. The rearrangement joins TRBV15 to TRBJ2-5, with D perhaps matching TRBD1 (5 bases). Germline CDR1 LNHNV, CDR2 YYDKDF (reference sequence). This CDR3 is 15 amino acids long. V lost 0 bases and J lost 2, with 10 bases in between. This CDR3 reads CATSRDGGAQETQYF. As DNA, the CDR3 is TGTGCCACCAGCAGAGATGGTGGGGCGCAAGAGACCCAGTACTTC. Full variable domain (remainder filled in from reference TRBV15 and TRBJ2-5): DAMVIQNPRYQVTQFGKPVTLSCSQTLNHNVMYWYQQKSSQAPKLLFHYYDKDFNNEADTPDNFQSRRPNTSFCFLDIRSPGLGDTAMYLCATSRDGGAQETQYFGPGTRLLVL.

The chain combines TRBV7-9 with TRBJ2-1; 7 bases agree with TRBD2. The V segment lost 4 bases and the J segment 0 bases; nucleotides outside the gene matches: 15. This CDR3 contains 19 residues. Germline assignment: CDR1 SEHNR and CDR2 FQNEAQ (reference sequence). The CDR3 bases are TGTGCCAGCAGCTCCCATCTGCGCGGGAGTGACAGCTCCTACAATGAGCAGTTCTTC. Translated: CASSSHLRGSDSSYNEQFF.

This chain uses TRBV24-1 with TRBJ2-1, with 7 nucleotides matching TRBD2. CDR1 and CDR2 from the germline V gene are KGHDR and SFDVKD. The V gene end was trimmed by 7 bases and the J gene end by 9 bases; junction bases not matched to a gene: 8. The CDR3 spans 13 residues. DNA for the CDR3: TGTGCCACCAGAGAAGGACTAGGCGCTGAGCAGTTCTTC. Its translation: CATREGLGAEQFF.

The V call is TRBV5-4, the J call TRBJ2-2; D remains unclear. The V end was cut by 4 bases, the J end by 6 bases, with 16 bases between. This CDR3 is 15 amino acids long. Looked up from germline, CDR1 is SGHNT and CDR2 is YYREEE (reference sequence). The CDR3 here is CASSLAQESAGELFF. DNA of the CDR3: TGTGCCAGCAGCCTCGCGCAAGAAAGCGCCGGGGAGCTGTTTTTT.

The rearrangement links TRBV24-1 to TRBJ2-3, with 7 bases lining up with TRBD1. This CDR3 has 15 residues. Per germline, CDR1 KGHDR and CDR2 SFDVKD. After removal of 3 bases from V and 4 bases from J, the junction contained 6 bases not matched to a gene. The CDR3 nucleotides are TGTGCCACCAGTGATCCCGGGACAGAGTCAGATACGCAGTATTTT. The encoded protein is CATSDPGTESDTQYF.

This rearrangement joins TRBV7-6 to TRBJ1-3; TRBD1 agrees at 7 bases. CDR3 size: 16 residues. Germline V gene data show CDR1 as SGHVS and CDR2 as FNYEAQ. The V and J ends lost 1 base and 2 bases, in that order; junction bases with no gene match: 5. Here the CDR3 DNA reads TGTGCCAGCAGCTTAGAAAGACAGGGAGCTGGAAACACCATATATTTT. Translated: CASSLERQGAGNTIYF.

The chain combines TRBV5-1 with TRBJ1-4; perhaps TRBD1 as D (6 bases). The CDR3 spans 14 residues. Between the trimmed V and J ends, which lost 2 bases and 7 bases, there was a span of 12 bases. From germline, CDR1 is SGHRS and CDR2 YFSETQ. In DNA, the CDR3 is TGCGCCAGCAGCTTTAAACAGGGAAGTGAAAAACTGTTTTTT. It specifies CASSFKQGSEKLFF.

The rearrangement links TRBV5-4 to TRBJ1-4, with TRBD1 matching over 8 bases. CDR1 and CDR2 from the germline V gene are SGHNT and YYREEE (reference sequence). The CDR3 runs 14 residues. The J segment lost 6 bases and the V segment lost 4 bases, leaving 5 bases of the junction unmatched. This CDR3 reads CASSATGVDEKLFF. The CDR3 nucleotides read TGTGCCAGCAGCGCGACAGGGGTGGATGAAAAACTGTTTTTT.

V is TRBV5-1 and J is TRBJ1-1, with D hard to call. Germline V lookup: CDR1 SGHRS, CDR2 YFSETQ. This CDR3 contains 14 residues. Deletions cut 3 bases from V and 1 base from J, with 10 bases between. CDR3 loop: CASSYTSGNTEAFF. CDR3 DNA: TGCGCCAGCAGCTATACCTCAGGGAACACTGAAGCTTTCTTT.

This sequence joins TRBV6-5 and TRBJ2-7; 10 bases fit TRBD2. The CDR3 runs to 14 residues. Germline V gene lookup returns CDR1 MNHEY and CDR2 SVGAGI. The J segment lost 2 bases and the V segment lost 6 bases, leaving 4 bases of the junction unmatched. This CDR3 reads CASRRSGRAYEQYF. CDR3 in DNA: TGTGCCAGCAGACGAAGCGGGAGGGCCTACGAGCAGTACTTC.